The clone carrying this T cell receptor beta chain was seen at least ten times. Its target is not known. This entry belongs to a study of human T cells and chemical hapten exposure. Study-wide context: The sensitizer, 2% DPC, was used on 2 cm by 2 cm of upper inner arm skin.

General study points: Patch test score rose with PT1 expanded TCRs, significant at 8, 16, 32, not 4.

In the authors' workflow: With a range of about 23,224 to 690,600, the median per sample was around 96,000 TCRs. Using its own MiXCR run on the RACE reads, TCRdb lists one record per CDR3 protein. The V and J calls and clone size come from TCRdb's table, not from the authors' own analysis. In the table there are 300,000 to 450,000 distinct CDR3 sequences, approximately 5.1% of which are singletons. Time point given: pre-sensitization, week 0. Treatment of the sample: therapeutic diphenylcyclopropenone sensitization with weekly scalp DPC. Patients had alopecia, were aged 18 to 70, and were not pregnant. V was pared by 2 bases and J by 6 bases, with 13 bases between. This CDR3 spans 15 amino acids.

This clonotype was sampled from a woman aged 45-65 years with alopecia areata. Some clones in this sample may be carry-over from other donors' samples. The sample consisted of whole blood, taken in connection with sensitization to the hapten diphenylcyclopropenone (DPC). The genes are TRBV12-3 or TRBV12-4 and TRBJ2-2; D perhaps matches TRBD2 (6 bases). CDR3 nucleotides: TGTGCCAGCAGTTTAACGCGGGAAGGGGCCGGGGAGCTGTTTTTT. Amino acids: CASSLTREGAGELFF.